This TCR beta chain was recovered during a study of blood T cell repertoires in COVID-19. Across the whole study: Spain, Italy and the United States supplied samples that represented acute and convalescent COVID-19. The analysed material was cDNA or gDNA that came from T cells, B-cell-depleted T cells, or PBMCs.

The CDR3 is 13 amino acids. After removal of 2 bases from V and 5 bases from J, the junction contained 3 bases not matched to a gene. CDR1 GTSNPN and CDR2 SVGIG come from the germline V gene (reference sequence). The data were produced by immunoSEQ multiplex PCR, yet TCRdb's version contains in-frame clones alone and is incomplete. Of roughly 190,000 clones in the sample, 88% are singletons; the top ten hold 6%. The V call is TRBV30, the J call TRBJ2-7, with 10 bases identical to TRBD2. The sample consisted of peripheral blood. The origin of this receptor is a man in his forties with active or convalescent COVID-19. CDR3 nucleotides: TGTGCCTGGAGTCAAGCGGGAGGGAACGAGCAGTACTTC. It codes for CAWSQAGGNEQYF.